Listed below are T cell receptor beta chains from one sample, sequenced in a study of vaccination and CD4 T cells after COVID-19. No antigens are known for them. Each CDR3 protein gets one entry after TCRdb re-called the PCR reads with MiXCR. The data show some 5,000 distinct CDR3 sequences, 50% to 70% seen once. Sequencing was done on a sample of CD4+ T cells from blood, cultured in vitro. The receptor set was obtained from a human donor who had recovered from COVID-19. The CDR3 runs from the conserved cysteine through the conserved F or W. D genes are given only for firm matches. Clone size is shown for a subset of rows, as once, few, many or a class of expanded clone.

V	size	J	D	CDR3	DNA
TRBV7-9	few	TRBJ1-5	NA	CASSFQDRQPQHF	TGTGCCAGCAGCTTCCAAGACCGTCAGCCCCAGCATTTT
TRBV20-1	few	TRBJ1-6	TRBD1	CSAPDTGGGSPLHF	TGCAGTGCGCCCGACACAGGGGGCGGTTCACCCCTCCACTTT
TRBV20-1	NA	TRBJ2-5	NA	CSASLLLNSKTQYF	TGCAGTGCTAGTCTTCTGCTAAACAGTAAGACCCAGTACTTC
TRBV20-1	few	TRBJ1-2	TRBD1	CSARDSTGGYGYTF	TGCAGTGCTAGAGATTCGACAGGGGGCTATGGCTACACCTTC
TRBV10-2	few	TRBJ2-7	TRBD1	CASSESETGISYEQYF	TGCGCCAGCAGTGAGTCCGAGACAGGGATTTCCTACGAGCAGTACTTC
TRBV20-1	few	TRBJ1-2	NA	CSAQEWYTF	TGCAGCGCCCAAGAGTGGTACACCTTC
TRBV7-2	NA	TRBJ1-2	NA	CASSRTPLANYGYTF	TGTGCCAGCAGCCGTACTCCCTTAGCTAACTATGGCTACACCTTC
TRBV6-1	NA	TRBJ2-5	TRBD1	CASRPGGAETQYF	TGTGCCAGCAGGCCAGGGGGCGCGGAGACCCAGTACTTC
TRBV7-9	few	TRBJ1-1	NA	CASSGHENTEAFF	TGTGCCAGCAGTGGACACGAGAACACTGAAGCTTTCTTT
TRBV15	NA	TRBJ1-2	NA	CATSTLTPDRPYGYTF	TGTGCCACCAGCACCCTAACGCCAGACAGACCTTATGGCTACACCTTC
TRBV20-1	NA	TRBJ1-2	NA	CSADGGGYGYTF	TGCAGTGCTGACGGGGGCGGCTATGGCTACACCTTC
TRBV7-3	once	TRBJ2-5	NA	CASSLGGGRETQYF	TGTGCCAGCAGCTTGGGAGGGGGCCGAGAGACCCAGTACTTC
TRBV10-3	NA	TRBJ1-1	TRBD1	CATSTGDGTEAFF	TGTGCCACGAGTACAGGGGACGGGACTGAAGCTTTCTTT
TRBV20-1	NA	TRBJ2-3	NA	CSARGQSTDTQYF	TGCAGTGCTAGAGGACAGAGCACAGATACGCAGTATTTT
TRBV5-4	NA	TRBJ1-1	TRBD1	CASSLGRGLTEAFF	TGTGCCAGCAGCTTGGGCAGGGGGCTCACTGAAGCTTTCTTT
TRBV6-4	once	TRBJ1-5	NA	CASSQGMRQPQHF	TGTGCCAGCAGCCAGGGGATGAGGCAGCCCCAGCATTTT
TRBV6-1	NA	TRBJ1-5	NA	CASRDRSNQPQHF	TGTGCCAGCAGGGACAGAAGCAATCAGCCCCAGCATTTT
TRBV7-8	NA	TRBJ1-2	NA	CASSLGENGYTF	TGTGCCAGCAGCTTGGGGGAGAATGGCTACACCTTC
TRBV5-4	NA	TRBJ1-2	TRBD1	CASSYDRGRNYGYTF	TGTGCCAGCAGCTACGACAGGGGGCGTAACTATGGCTACACCTTC
TRBV6-1	NA	TRBJ2-7	NA	CASSEGPGFYEQYF	TGTGCCAGCAGTGAAGGTCCAGGGTTCTACGAGCAGTACTTC
TRBV7-3	NA	TRBJ1-1	NA	CASSLTPGTEAFF	TGTGCCAGCAGCTTAACACCGGGCACTGAAGCTTTCTTT
TRBV15	NA	TRBJ2-7	TRBD2	CATSRGLEDGYEQYF	TGTGCCACCAGCAGGGGACTAGAGGACGGCTACGAGCAGTACTTC
TRBV20-1	few	TRBJ2-1	NA	CSAGLAYNEQFF	TGCAGTGCTGGCCTGGCCTACAATGAGCAGTTCTTC
TRBV7-2	NA	TRBJ1-6	NA	CASSIDLLALYF	TGTGCCAGCAGCATCGACCTCTTGGCCCTCTACTTT
TRBV15	NA	TRBJ1-2	NA	CATSRASGVNYGYTF	TGTGCCACCAGCAGAGCCTCAGGGGTGAACTATGGCTACACCTTC
TRBV24-1	NA	TRBJ1-2	NA	CATNRDTNYGYTF	TGTGCCACCAACCGAGATACTAACTATGGCTACACCTTC
TRBV7-2	once	TRBJ1-2	NA	CASSLSSGDPGGYTF	TGTGCCAGCAGCTTATCCTCAGGGGACCCAGGGGGCTACACCTTC
TRBV6-1	once	TRBJ2-7	NA	CASSPGSAYEQYF	TGTGCCAGCAGTCCAGGGTCCGCCTACGAGCAGTACTTC
TRBV20-1	NA	TRBJ2-7	NA	CSVKRGLYYEQYF	TGCAGCGTGAAGAGGGGACTCTACTACGAGCAGTACTTC
TRBV7-2	NA	TRBJ2-1	NA	CASSPMGTLFF	TGTGCCAGCAGCCCCATGGGGACACTGTTCTTC
TRBV20-1	NA	TRBJ1-6	TRBD1	CSARTGKNSPLHF	TGCAGTGCGCGGACAGGGAAGAATTCACCCCTCCACTTT
TRBV10-3	NA	TRBJ1-5	NA	CAIAREGMGNQPQHF	TGTGCCATCGCCCGAGAGGGGATGGGGAATCAGCCCCAGCATTTT
TRBV7-9	NA	TRBJ2-1	TRBD2	CASSFGGGVNEQFF	TGTGCCAGCAGCTTCGGCGGGGGGGTTAATGAGCAGTTCTTC
TRBV5-4	NA	TRBJ2-5	NA	CASSLSGGLRTQYF	TGTGCCAGCAGCTTGAGCGGCGGATTGCGGACCCAGTACTTC
TRBV6-1	NA	TRBJ1-2	TRBD1	CASSHTGALTLGYGYTF	TGTGCCAGCAGTCACACAGGGGCCCTAACACTAGGCTATGGCTACACCTTC
TRBV6-1	NA	TRBJ1-2	TRBD1	CATRDRPNYGYTF	TGTGCCACCAGGGACAGGCCAAACTATGGCTACACCTTC
TRBV20-1	NA	TRBJ1-2	TRBD1	CSARTGGNYGYTF	TGCAGTGCTAGAACAGGGGGGAACTATGGCTACACCTTC
TRBV15	NA	TRBJ1-1	NA	CATTGRLRTEAFF	TGTGCCACCACCGGTCGCCTGAGGACTGAAGCTTTCTTT
TRBV28	NA	TRBJ1-2	NA	CVSGSGAYGYTF	TGTGTCAGCGGTTCCGGGGCCTATGGCTACACCTTC
TRBV20-1	NA	TRBJ2-7	TRBD2	CSGVGGIYEQYF	TGCAGTGGGGTCGGGGGGATCTACGAGCAGTACTTC
TRBV20-1	few	TRBJ1-2	TRBD1	CSAIGTVDGYTF	TGCAGTGCTATTGGGACAGTCGATGGCTACACCTTC
TRBV20-1	few	TRBJ1-2	NA	CSARGENYGYTF	TGCAGTGCTCGGGGGGAGAACTATGGCTACACCTTC
TRBV7-9	few	TRBJ1-2	NA	CASSLEEGGRYGYTF	TGTGCCAGCAGCTTAGAAGAGGGTGGCCGCTATGGCTACACCTTC
TRBV20-1	medium-sized	TRBJ1-2	NA	CSAPGIGYTF	TGCAGTGCTCCAGGGATAGGCTACACCTTC
TRBV7-2	medium-sized	TRBJ2-2	NA	CASSLGPAGRLFF	TGTGCCAGCAGCTTAGGGCCGGCAGGGAGGCTGTTTTTT
TRBV10-3	NA	TRBJ2-5	NA	CAILGESHGTQYF	TGTGCCATCCTTGGGGAGAGCCATGGGACCCAGTACTTC
TRBV7-2	NA	TRBJ2-7	NA	CASSKAYEQYF	TGTGCCAGCAGTAAGGCCTACGAGCAGTACTTC
TRBV7-2	NA	TRBJ1-2	TRBD1	CASSPGQATDGYTF	TGTGCCAGCAGCCCAGGACAGGCGACCGATGGCTACACCTTC
TRBV28	NA	TRBJ2-7	TRBD2	CASSLTAGGPGEQYF	TGTGCCAGCAGTTTAACGGCGGGGGGGCCGGGGGAGCAGTACTTC
TRBV10-3	NA	TRBJ1-2	NA	CAITDGRFYGYTF	TGTGCCATCACTGACGGCCGATTCTATGGCTACACCTTC
TRBV7-9	few	TRBJ1-1	NA	CASSFTWDAEAFF	TGTGCCAGCAGCTTTACGTGGGACGCTGAAGCTTTCTTT
TRBV20-1	NA	TRBJ2-7	NA	CSASLRFPYEQYF	TGCAGTGCTAGTTTGAGGTTCCCCTACGAGCAGTACTTC
TRBV7-9	NA	TRBJ1-5	NA	CASSPGRNLGGNQPQHF	TGTGCCAGCAGCCCAGGCAGGAACTTGGGAGGCAATCAGCCCCAGCATTTT
TRBV27	NA	TRBJ1-5	NA	CASRGWSNQPQHF	TGTGCCAGCAGAGGGTGGAGCAATCAGCCCCAGCATTTT